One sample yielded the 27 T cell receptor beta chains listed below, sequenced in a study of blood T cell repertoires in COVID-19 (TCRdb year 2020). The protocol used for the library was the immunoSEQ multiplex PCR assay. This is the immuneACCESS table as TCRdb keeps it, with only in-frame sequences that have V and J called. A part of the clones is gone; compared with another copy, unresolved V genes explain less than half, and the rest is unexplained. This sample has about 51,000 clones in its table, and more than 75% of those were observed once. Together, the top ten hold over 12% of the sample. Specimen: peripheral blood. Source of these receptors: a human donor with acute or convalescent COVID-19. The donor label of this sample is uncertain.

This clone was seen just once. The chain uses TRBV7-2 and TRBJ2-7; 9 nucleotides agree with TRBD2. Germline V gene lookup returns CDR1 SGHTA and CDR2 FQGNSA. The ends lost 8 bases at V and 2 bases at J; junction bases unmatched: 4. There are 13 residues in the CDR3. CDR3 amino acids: CASSSGTTYEQYF. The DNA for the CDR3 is TGTGCCAGCTCTAGCGGGACTACCTACGAGCAGTACTTC.

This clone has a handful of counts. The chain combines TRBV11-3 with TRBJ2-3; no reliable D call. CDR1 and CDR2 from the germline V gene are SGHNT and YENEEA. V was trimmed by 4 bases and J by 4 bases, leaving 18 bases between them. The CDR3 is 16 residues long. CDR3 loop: CASSSRLYPKPDTQYF. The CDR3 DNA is TGTGCCAGCAGCTCCAGACTCTACCCCAAACCAGATACGCAGTATTTT.

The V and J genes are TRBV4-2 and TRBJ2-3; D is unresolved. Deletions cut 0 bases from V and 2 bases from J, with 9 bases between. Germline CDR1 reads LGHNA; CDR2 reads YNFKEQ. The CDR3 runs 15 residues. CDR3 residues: CASSQEQHDTDTQYF. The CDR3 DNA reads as TGTGCCAGCAGCCAAGAACAGCACGACACAGATACGCAGTATTTT.

Here the CDR3 reads CASSLAPQEAYEQYF. DNA for the CDR3: TGCGCCAGCAGCTTGGCCCCGCAGGAGGCCTACGAGCAGTACTTC. This chain connects TRBV5-1 to TRBJ2-7; possible D gene TRBD2, 5 bases. Germline V gene lookup returns CDR1 SGHRS and CDR2 YFSETQ. The CDR3 has 15 residues. V was trimmed by 0 bases and J by 2 bases, leaving 12 bases between them.

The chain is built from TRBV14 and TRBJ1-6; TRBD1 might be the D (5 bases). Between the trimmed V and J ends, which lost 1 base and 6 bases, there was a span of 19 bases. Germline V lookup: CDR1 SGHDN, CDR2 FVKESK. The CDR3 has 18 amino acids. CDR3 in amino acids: CASSQVAGFVMGNSPLHF. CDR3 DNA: TGTGCCAGCAGCCAAGTGGCAGGGTTCGTGATGGGTAATTCACCCCTCCACTTT.

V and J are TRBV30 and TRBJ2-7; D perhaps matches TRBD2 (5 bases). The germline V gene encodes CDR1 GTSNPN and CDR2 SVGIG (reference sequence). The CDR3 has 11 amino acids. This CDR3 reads CALEVNYEQYF. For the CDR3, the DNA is TGTGCGTTGGAGGTGAACTACGAGCAGTACTTC.

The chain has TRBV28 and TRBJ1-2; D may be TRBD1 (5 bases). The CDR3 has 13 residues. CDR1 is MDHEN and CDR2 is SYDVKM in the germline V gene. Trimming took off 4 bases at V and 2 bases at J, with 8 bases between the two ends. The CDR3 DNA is TGTGCCAGCAGTTCTGCAGGGAACTATGGCTACACCTTC. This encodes CASSSAGNYGYTF.

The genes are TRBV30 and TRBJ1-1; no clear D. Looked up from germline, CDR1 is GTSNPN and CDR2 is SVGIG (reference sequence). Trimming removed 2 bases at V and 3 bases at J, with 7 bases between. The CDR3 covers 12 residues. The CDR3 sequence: CAWSLPYTEAFF. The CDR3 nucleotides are TGTGCCTGGAGTCTACCCTACACTGAAGCTTTCTTT.

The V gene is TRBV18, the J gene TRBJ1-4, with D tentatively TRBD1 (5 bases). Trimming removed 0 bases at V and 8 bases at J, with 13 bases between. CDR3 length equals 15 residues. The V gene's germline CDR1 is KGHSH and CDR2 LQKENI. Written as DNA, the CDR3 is TGTGCCAGCTCACCACCGGCCAGGGCTTCAGAAAAACTGTTTTTT. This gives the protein CASSPPARASEKLFF.

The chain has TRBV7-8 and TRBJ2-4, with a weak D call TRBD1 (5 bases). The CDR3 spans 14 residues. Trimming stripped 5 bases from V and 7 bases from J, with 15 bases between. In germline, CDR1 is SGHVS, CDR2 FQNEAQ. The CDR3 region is CASSAQGPRNIQYF. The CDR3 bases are TGTGCCAGCAGCGCGCAGGGTCCAAGGAACATTCAGTACTTC.

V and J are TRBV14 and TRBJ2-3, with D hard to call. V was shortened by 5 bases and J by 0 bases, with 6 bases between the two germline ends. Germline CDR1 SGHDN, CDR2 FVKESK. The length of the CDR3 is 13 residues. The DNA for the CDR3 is TGTGCCAGCAGCGGCCCTAGCACAGATACGCAGTATTTT. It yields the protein CASSGPSTDTQYF.

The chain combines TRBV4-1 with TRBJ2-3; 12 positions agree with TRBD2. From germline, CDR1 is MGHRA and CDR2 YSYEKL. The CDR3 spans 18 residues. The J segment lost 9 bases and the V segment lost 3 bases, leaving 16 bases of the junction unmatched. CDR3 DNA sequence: TGCGCCAGCAGCCAGGCATATACTAGCGGGGGGTCACAGGCCACGCAGTATTTT. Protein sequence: CASSQAYTSGGSQATQYF.

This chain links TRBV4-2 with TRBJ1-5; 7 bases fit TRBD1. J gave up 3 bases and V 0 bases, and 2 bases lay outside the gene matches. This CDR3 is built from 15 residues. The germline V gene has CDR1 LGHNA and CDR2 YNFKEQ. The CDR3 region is CASSQDGQVNQPQHF. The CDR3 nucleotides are TGTGCCAGCAGCCAAGATGGACAGGTCAATCAGCCCCAGCATTTT.

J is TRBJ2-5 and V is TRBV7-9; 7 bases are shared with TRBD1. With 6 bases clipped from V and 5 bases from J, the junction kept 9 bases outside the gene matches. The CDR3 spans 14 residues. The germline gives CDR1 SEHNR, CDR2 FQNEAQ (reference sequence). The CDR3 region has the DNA TGTGCCAGCAGGCAACAGGGGTTTGATGAGACCCAGTACTTC. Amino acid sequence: CASRQQGFDETQYF.

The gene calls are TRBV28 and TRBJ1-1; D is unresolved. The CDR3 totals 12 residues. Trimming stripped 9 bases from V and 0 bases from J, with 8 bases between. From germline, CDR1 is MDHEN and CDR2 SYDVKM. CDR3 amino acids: CASLEVNTEAFF. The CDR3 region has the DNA TGTGCCAGTTTAGAGGTGAACACTGAAGCTTTCTTT.

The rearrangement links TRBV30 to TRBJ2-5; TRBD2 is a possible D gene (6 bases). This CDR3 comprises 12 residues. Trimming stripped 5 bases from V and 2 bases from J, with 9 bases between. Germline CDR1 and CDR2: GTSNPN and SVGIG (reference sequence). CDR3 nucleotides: TGTGCCTGGGGGACTTCACAAGAGACCCAGTACTTC. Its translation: CAWGTSQETQYF.

CDR3 in DNA: TGTGCCAGCAGCTCCGGGACAGTGGGGTTGGATGGCTACACCTTC. It specifies CASSSGTVGLDGYTF. The chain employs TRBV7-2 and TRBJ1-2; TRBD1 agrees at 7 bases. Trimming at V came to 4 bases and at J to 6 bases, leaving 11 bases not matched to a gene. This CDR3 is built from 15 residues. CDR1 and CDR2 from the germline V gene are SGHTA and FQGNSA.

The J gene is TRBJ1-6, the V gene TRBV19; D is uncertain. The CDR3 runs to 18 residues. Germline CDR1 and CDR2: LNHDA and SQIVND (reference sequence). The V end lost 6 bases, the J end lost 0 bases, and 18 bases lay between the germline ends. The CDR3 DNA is TGTGCCAGTAGCCTCTCCTCAGGATCCAGCTCCTATAATTCACCCCTCCACTTT. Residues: CASSLSSGSSSYNSPLHF.

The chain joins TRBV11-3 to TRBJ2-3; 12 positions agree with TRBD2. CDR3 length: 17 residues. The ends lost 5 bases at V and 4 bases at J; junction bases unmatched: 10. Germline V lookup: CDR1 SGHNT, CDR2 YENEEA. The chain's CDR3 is CASSPNGLAGKADTQYF. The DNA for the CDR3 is TGTGCCAGCAGCCCCAATGGACTAGCGGGGAAAGCAGATACGCAGTATTTT.

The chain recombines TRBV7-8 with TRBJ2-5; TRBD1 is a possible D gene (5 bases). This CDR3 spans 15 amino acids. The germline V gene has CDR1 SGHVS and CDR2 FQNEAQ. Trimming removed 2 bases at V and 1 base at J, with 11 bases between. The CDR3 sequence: CASSLSAGSQETQYF. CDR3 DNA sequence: TGTGCCAGCAGCTTATCGGCAGGGTCCCAAGAGACCCAGTACTTC.

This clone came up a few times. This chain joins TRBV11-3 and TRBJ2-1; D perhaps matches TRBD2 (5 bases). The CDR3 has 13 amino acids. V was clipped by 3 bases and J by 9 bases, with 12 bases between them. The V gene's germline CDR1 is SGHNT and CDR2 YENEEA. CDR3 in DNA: TGTGCCAGCAGCTTTAGCGATGTGGGTGAGCAGTTCTTC. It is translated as CASSFSDVGEQFF.

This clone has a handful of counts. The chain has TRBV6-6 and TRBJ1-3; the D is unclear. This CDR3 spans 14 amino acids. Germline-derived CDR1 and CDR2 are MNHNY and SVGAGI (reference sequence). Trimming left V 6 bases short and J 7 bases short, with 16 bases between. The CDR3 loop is CASRSGLLGNTIYF. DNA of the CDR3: TGTGCCAGCAGGAGCGGGCTTCTGGGGAACACCATATATTTT.

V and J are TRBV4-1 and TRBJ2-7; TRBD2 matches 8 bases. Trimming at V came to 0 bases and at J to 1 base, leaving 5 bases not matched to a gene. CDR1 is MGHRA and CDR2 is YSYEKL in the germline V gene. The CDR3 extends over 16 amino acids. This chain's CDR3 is CASSQDGLAFSYEQYF. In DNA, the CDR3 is TGCGCCAGCAGCCAAGACGGACTAGCCTTTTCCTACGAGCAGTACTTC.

The chain's CDR3 is CASSRGLAWGADTQYF. The CDR3 bases are TGTGCCAGCAGCCGAGGACTAGCGTGGGGCGCAGATACGCAGTATTTT. The chain employs TRBV3-1 (or the pseudogene TRBV3-2) and TRBJ2-3, with 9 positions matching TRBD2. Trimming removed 4 bases from V and 4 bases from J; junction bases left unmatched: 9. The CDR3 has 16 residues. Germline lookup yields CDR1 LGHDT and CDR2 YNNKEL (reference sequence).

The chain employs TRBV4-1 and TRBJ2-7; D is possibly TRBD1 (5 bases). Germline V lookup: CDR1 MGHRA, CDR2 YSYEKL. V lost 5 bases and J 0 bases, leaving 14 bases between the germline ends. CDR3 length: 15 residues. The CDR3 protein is CASSKGQGSSYEQYF. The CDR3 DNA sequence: TGCGCCAGCAGCAAGGGGCAGGGCAGCTCCTACGAGCAGTACTTC.

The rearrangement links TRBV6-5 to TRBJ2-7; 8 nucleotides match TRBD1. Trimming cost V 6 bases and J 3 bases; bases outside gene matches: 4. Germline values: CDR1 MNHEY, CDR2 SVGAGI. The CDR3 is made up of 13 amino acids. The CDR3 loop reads CASRAGQGYEQYF. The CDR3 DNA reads TGTGCCAGCAGGGCTGGACAGGGCTACGAGCAGTACTTC.

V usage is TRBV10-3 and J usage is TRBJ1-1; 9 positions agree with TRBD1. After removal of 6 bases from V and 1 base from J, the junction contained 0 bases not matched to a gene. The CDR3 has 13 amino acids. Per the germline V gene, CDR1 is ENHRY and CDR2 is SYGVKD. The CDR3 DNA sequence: TGTGCCATCAGGGGACAGGGGAACACTGAAGCTTTCTTT. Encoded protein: CAIRGQGNTEAFF.